The subject of this entry is one T cell receptor (beta chain). Losses at the gene ends were 5 bases for V and 0 bases for J; bases not matched to a gene: 8. The V gene's germline CDR1 is SGDLS and CDR2 YYNGEE. This CDR3 has 15 amino acids. The data are from a study of blood T cell repertoires in COVID-19. Study context: The origin of the acute and convalescent COVID-19 samples was the United States, Italy and Spain.

Participants reported their clinical history, and cohort assignment relied on those reports. Before being deemed recovered, Cohort 3 donors had two negative PCRs, clearance, or symptom resolution. In the source study's methods: Reference gene primers were amplified, and this amplification served to estimate nucleated cell counts. The repertoire was sequenced with immunoSEQ multiplex PCR; TCRdb's copy has only in-frame clones and lacks some. The DNA was the basis for D and trimming; V, J and clone size are from that table. Found here are about 370,000 clones, over 75% of them singletons; the top ten hold more than 0.8%.

The sample consisted of PBMCs or T cells enriched from blood (not recorded which). The chain joins TRBV9 to TRBJ2-7, with 7 bases matching TRBD2. The receptor comes from a man younger than 35 who had recovered from COVID-19. CDR3 protein: CASSQLAGPSYEQYF. The CDR3 nucleotides are TGTGCCAGCAGTCAATTAGCGGGCCCCTCCTACGAGCAGTACTTC.